Listed below are T cell receptor beta chains from one sample, sequenced in a study of blood T cell repertoires in COVID-19. The protocol was immunoSEQ multiplex PCR, while the TCRdb copy is restricted to in-frame clones and leaves out a portion. The profile shows about 60,000 clones, 65% to 85% of them singletons. The source material was peripheral blood. The receptor source for this set is a woman aged 65 to 85 with acute or convalescent COVID-19. The conserved cysteine and the conserved F or W are not part of the CDR3 here.

15,TRBV15,ATSREGLNSGANVLT
21,TRBV30,AWSVRRTGTSGGAVGLTGELF
10,TRBV28,ASRRGITEAF
11,TRBV7-3,ASSLIRDNEQF
13,TRBV7-2,ASSSDRVANEKLF
14,TRBV12-5,ASGSKTGSYGGEQF
13,TRBV4-3,ASSQEALTGRKLF
13,TRBV15,ATSRVSGATDTQY
15,TRBV5-1,ASSFTPTSGVGNEQF
13,TRBV15,ATSSSTGVNTEAF
12,TRBV2,ASRARGASYEQY
17,TRBV4-2,ASSQVGRGSGGATDTQY
12,TRBV19,ASSLLRVQDRLF
12,TRBV28,ASTGGPLNYGYT
12,TRBV4-3,ASSPGTGADTQY
13,TRBV9,ASSPGPPTGYGYT
13,TRBV9,ASSPTTGERTEAF
15,TRBV7-2,ASSPLRPGFSYNEQF
15,TRBV6-1,ASSEAVGAGGLDTQY
15,TRBV4-1,ASSQVRQGAKGTEAF
14,TRBV7-9,ASSRVTTTGGYEQY
11,TRBV5-6,ASSGTLFYGYT
12,TRBV5-4,ASSFGQATGELF
10,TRBV6-5,ASSPRVGEQF
10,TRBV5-5,ASSLAELQQY
14,TRBV9,ASSPWVAGGKDTQY
13,TRBV6-1,ASSELVGGASIQY
11,TRBV7-9,ASSPTSTGTQY
10,TRBV12-3/TRBV12-4,ASSFEGNTIY
14,TRBV5-8,ASSLSLAGFTGELF
13,TRBV6-2/TRBV6-3,ASSYSTSGDNEQF
12,TRBV2,ASRAGGLTGELF
13,TRBV29-1,SVTRGGHGGNTIY
13,TRBV4-2,ASSQEPGVKNEQY
12,TRBV3-1/TRBV3-2,ASSHNSTNEKLF
12,TRBV7-3,ASSWTGDSGELF
15,TRBV3-1/TRBV3-2,ASSQSPGQGANTEAF
13,TRBV6-5,ASSSGLATTGELF
11,TRBV10-2,ASSDRDTQPQH
14,TRBV28,ASSLGGVEAKNIQY
15,TRBV30,AWSQNLGTGWLDTQY
13,TRBV5-6,ASSHAAVSTDTQY
14,TRBV11-2,ASSLGGLTDTDTQY
11,TRBV19,ASSTAGESPLH
12,TRBV2,ARGLAGREDTQY
14,TRBV10-3,ASKGLAGGSTDTQY
11,TRBV30,AWRVHFGNTIY
12,TRBV29-1,SVEDGSRNEKLF
11,TRBV4-3,ASSQGQSNEQF
11,TRBV9,ASSDRDRRLLF